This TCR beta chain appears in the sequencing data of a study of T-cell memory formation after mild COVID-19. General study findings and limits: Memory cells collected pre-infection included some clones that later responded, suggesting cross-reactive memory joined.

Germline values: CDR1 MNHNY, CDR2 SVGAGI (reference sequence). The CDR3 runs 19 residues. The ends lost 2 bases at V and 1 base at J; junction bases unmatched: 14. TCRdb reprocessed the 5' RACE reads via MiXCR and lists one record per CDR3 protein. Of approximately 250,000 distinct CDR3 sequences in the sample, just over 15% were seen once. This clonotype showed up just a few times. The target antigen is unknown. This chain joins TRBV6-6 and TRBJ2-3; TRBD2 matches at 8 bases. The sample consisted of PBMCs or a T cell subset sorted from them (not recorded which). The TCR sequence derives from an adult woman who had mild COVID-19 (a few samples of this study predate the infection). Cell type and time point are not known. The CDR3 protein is CASSYPTRRGAGRTDTQYF. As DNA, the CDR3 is TGTGCCAGCAGTTACCCGACTCGGCGGGGGGCCGGCCGCACAGATACGCAGTATTTT.